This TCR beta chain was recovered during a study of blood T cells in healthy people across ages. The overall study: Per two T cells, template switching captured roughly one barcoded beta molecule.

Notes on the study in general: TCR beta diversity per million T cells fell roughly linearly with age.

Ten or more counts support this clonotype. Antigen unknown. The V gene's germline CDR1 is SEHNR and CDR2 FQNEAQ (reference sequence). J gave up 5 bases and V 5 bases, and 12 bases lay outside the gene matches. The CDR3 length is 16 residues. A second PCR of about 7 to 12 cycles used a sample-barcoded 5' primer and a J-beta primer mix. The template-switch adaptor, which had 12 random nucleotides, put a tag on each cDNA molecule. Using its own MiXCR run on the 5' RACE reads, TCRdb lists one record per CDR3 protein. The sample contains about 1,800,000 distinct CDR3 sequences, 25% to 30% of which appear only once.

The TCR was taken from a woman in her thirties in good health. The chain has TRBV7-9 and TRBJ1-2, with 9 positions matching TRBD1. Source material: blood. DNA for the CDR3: TGTGCCAGCAGCCCCCCCTCACAGGGGGCGCAATATGGCTACACCTTC. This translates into CASSPPSQGAQYGYTF.